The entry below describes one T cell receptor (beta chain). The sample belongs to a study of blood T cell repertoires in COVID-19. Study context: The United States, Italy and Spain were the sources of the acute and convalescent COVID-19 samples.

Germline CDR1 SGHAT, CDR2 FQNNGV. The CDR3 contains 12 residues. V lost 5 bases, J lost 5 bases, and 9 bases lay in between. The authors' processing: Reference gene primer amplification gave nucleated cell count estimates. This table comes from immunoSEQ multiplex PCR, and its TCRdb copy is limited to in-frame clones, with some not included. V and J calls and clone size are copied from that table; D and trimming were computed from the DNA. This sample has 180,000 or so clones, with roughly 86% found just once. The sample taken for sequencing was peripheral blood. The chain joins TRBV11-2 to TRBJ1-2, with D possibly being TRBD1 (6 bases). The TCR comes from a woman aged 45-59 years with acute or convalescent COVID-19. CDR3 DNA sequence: TGTGCCAGCAGCATTACAGGGTATGGCTACACCTTC. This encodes CASSITGYGYTF.